This section outlines one TCR beta chain sequence together with its context. Its antigen is not identified. Described treatment: over 15 received Ad26.COV2.S at low or high dose, single or two shots; several received placebo; per-sample allocation not given. Sampling took place 63 days after the first vaccine or placebo injection. Its platform was an Ad26 vector, and its expressed antigen was Wuhan-strain SARS-CoV-2 spike. Here immunoSEQ multiplex PCR was the method, and the copy in TCRdb shows in-frame clones only, minus some. This table holds around 320,000 clones, 86% found once. This specimen comes from a study of Ad26.COV2.S vaccination and SARS-CoV-2 variants. About the study: Participant was drawn from the COV1001 Ad26.COV2.S trial arm. Points from the study as a whole: Across vaccine and placebo recipients, the breadth of non-spike TCRs was similar. Marked by substantial breadth, spike-specific CD8+ and CD4+ T cell responses were reportedly seen after vaccination.

The TCR originated in a person between 18 and 60 years old who received the Ad26.COV2.S COVID-19 vaccine or a placebo. Sample: peripheral blood, taken in a trial of Ad26.COV2.S vaccine versus placebo.

The CDR3, as DNA: TGTGCCAGCCATAGTTCGGGGGCTTTCTTT. This gives the protein CASHSSGAFF. The genes are TRBV2 and TRBJ1-1; D ambiguous. V lost 8 bases and J 11 bases, leaving 12 bases between the germline ends. This CDR3 contains 10 residues. The germline CDR1 and CDR2 sequences are SNHLY and FYNNEI.